Listed here are 6 T cell receptor beta chains from one sample, sequenced in a study of identical twins. TCRdb re-called the 5' RACE reads through MiXCR, storing one row per CDR3 protein. This sample carries around 1.7 million distinct CDR3 sequences, around 29% of them seen once, and the ten largest clones take about 0.27%. The specimen sequenced was cord blood. The origin of the receptors is a newborn girl in good health.

This clonotype was detected many times. The chain couples TRBV13 to TRBJ2-7; D ambiguous. The V and J ends lost 6 bases and 2 bases respectively, with 8 bases between them. The CDR3 has 12 residues. Germline V CDR1 and CDR2: PRHDT, FYEKMQ (reference sequence). CDR3 sequence (DNA): TGTGCCAGCAGTTTAAACCCCTACGAGCAGTACTTC. This translates into CASSLNPYEQYF.

The chain recombines TRBV11-2 with TRBJ2-1; no clear D. Germline values: CDR1 SGHAT, CDR2 FQNNGV. The V gene lost 1 base and the J gene lost 3 bases, with 7 bases spanning the gap. The CDR3 loop spans 14 amino acids. The CDR3 region is CASSLANDYNEQFF. CDR3 nucleotide sequence: TGTGCCAGCAGCTTAGCCAACGACTACAATGAGCAGTTCTTC.

This clonotype was counted between two and nine times. The chain uses TRBV7-9 and TRBJ1-2; the D is unclear. CDR3 size: 13 residues. V shed 0 bases and J shed 7 bases, with 9 bases lying between them. The germline gives CDR1 SEHNR, CDR2 FQNEAQ (reference sequence). The CDR3 DNA reads TGTGCCAGCAGCTTAGCGCTACAGCCTGGCTACACCTTC. Translation: CASSLALQPGYTF.

The chain combines TRBV3-1 with TRBJ2-7; the match to TRBD2 covers 8 bases. The V gene's germline CDR1 is LGHDT and CDR2 YNNKEL (reference sequence). J gave up 2 bases and V 0 bases, and 6 bases lay outside the gene matches. The CDR3 covers 16 residues. CDR3 amino acids: CASSQEKKAGAYEQYF. The DNA for the CDR3 is TGTGCCAGCAGCCAAGAGAAGAAAGCGGGAGCCTACGAGCAGTACTTC.

This clonotype was seen a few times. At one boundary the junction diverges from the germline segment, which might be a read error. The chain employs TRBV3-1 and TRBJ2-7; perhaps D is TRBD1 or TRBD2 (5 bases each). Germline lookup yields CDR1 LGHDT and CDR2 YNNKEL (reference sequence). The CDR3 is made up of 16 amino acids. Here the CDR3 reads CASSKDGARGAYEQYF. In nucleotides, the CDR3 is TGTGCCAGCAGCAAAGACGGAGCGAGGGGTGCCTACGAGCAGTACTTC.

The V and J genes are TRBV4-2 and TRBJ2-3; 11 nucleotides agree with TRBD2. This CDR3 has 16 residues. Trimming removed 0 bases from V and 5 bases from J; junction bases left unmatched: 4. The germline CDR1 and CDR2 sequences are LGHNA and YNFKEQ. CDR3 sequence reads: CASSQDKGLAGDTQYF. The CDR3 DNA sequence: TGTGCCAGCAGCCAAGATAAAGGACTAGCGGGAGATACGCAGTATTTT.